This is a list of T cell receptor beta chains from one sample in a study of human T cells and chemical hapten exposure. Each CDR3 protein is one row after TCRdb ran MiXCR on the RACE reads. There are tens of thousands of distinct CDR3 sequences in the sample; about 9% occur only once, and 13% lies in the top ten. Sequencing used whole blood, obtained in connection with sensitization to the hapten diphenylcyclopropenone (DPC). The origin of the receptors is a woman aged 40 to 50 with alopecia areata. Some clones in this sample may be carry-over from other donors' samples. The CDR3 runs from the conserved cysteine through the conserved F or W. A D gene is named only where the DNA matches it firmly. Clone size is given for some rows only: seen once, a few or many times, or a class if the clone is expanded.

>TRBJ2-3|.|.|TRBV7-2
TGTGCCAGCAGCTTAAAGTACGGGCCTCTTAGCACAGATACGCAGTATTTT
CASSLKYGPLSTDTQYF
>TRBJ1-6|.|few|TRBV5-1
TGCGCCAGCAGACCAACAGTTTATAATTCACCCCTCCACTTT
CASRPTVYNSPLHF
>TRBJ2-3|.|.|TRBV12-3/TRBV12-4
TGTGCCAGCAGTTTTGGGGGGCCCAAGACGCAGTATTTT
CASSFGGPKTQYF
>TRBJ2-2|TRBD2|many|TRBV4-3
TGCGCCAGCAGCCAAAAGCGGGGAGGCGGGGAGCTGTTTTTT
CASSQKRGGGELFF
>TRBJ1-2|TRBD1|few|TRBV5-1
TGCGCCAGCATACTCTTACCGGACAGGAGCTATGGCTACACCTTC
CASILLPDRSYGYTF
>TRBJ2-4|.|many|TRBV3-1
TGTGCCAGCAGCTCCCGATCGGGTCTCGAACTAGCCAAAAACATTCAGTACTTC
CASSSRSGLELAKNIQYF
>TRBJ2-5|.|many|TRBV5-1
TGCGCCAGCAGCTTGGTGGAGTACCAAGAGACCCAGTACTTC
CASSLVEYQETQYF
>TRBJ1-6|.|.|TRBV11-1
TGTGCCAGCAGCCCTACAGGTGGAGGAGCCTATAATTCACCCCTCCACTTT
CASSPTGGGAYNSPLHF
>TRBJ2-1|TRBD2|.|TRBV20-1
TGCAGTGCTAGTCGAAAACTAGCGGGGTTATCCAATGAGCAGTTCTTC
CSASRKLAGLSNEQFF
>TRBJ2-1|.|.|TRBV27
TGTGCCAGCAGTACCTCCCTGAATGAGCAGTTCTTC
CASSTSLNEQFF
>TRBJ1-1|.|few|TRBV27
TGTGCCAGCAGCTTTAGGGAGGGGCGCAGAACTGAAGCTTTCTTT
CASSFREGRRTEAFF
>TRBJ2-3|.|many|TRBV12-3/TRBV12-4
TGTGCCAGCTTACCCGGGGGGCGGGGTCCTAGCACAGATACGCAGTATTTT
CASLPGGRGPSTDTQYF
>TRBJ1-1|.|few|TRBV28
TGTGCCAGCAACCGTCGGGGGTTCACTGAAGCTTTCTTT
CASNRRGFTEAFF
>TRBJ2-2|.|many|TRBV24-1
TGTGCCACCAGTGATTTGCGGTTCGGGGCGGCCGGGGAGCTGTTTTTT
CATSDLRFGAAGELFF
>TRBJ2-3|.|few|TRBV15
TGTGCCACCAGCAGAGATCTACAAAGGGACGCTTCGCAGTATTTT
CATSRDLQRDASQYF
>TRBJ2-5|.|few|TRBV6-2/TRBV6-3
TGTGCCTCCCCTAGAAGAGAGACCCAGTACTTC
CASPRRETQYF
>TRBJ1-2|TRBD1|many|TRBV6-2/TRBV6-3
TGTGCCAGCCGCCGGGACAGGGCCCCCACCTATGGCTACACCTTC
CASRRDRAPTYGYTF
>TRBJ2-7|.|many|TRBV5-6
TGTGCCAGTACCCGCCGACTCTCCTACGAGCAGTACTTC
CASTRRLSYEQYF
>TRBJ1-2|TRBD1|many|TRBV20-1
TGCAGTGCTAGAGGACAGGGACCTGCGTTTAACTATGGCTACACCTTC
CSARGQGPAFNYGYTF
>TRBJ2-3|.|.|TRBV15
TGTGCCACCAGCAGAGTCGGGGATACGCAGTATTTT
CATSRVGDTQYF
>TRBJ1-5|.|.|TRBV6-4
TGTGCCAGCAGTGTGGAGAGAAATCAGCCCCAGCATTTT
CASSVERNQPQHF
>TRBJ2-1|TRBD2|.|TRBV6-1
TGTGCCAGCAAGGCGGTAATAGCGGGGGGGAATGAGCAGTTCTTC
CASKAVIAGGNEQFF
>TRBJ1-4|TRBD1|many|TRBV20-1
TGCAGTGCTAGAGATCACCGCGGGACAGGGGGTGAAAAACTGTTTTTT
CSARDHRGTGGEKLFF
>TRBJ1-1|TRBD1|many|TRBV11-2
TGTGCCAGCAGCCATTCTAGACAGGGTGAAGCTTTCTTT
CASSHSRQGEAFF
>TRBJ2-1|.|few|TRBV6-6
TGTGCCAGCAGTTACACCGGGACATTAGGGGTTAATGAGCAGTTCTTC
CASSYTGTLGVNEQFF
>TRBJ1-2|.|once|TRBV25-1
TGTGCCAGCAGTGAATCGGCAGATTCAGCTAACTATGGCTACACCTTC
CASSESADSANYGYTF
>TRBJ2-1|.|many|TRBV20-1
TGCAGTGAGTCTCGGGGGGCTTACAATGAGCAGTTCTTC
CSESRGAYNEQFF
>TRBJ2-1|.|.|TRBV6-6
TGTGCCAGCAGTTACTCTAGGGGATTCGGTGAGCAGTTCTTC
CASSYSRGFGEQFF
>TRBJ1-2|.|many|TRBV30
TGTGCCTGGAGTTTAGGAGAAGCTAACTATGGCTACACCTTC
CAWSLGEANYGYTF
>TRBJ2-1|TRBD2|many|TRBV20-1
TGCAGTGCTAGAGCGGAGCGGGGGGCTCCGGGGGATGAGCAGTTCTTC
CSARAERGAPGDEQFF
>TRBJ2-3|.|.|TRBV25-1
TGTGCCAGCAGGAGGGGTCAGAGAACAGATACGCAGTATTTT
CASRRGQRTDTQYF
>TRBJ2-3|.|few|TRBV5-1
TGCGCCAGCAGCGGGGTTGGTGCCACAGATACGCAGTATTTT
CASSGVGATDTQYF
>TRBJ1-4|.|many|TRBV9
TGTGCCAGCAGCGTAAACAGTGCTAATGAAAAACTGTTTTTT
CASSVNSANEKLFF
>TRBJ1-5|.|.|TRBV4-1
TGCGCCAGCAGTGTACGGGACTTCGGCAATCAGCCCCAGCATTTT
CASSVRDFGNQPQHF
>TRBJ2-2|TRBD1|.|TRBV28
TGTGCCAGCAGGTGGACAGGGACCACCGGGGAGCTGTTTTTT
CASRWTGTTGELFF